The rows below give T cell receptor beta chains drawn from one sample of a study of molecular identifiers for immune sequencing clone quantification. TCRdb re-derived calls from the PCR reads in MiXCR, one entry per CDR3 protein. The sample holds roughly 100,000 distinct CDR3 sequences; 30% to 35% are singletons and the top ten take about a tenth. The sequencing sample was made of naive CD8+ T cells from blood, with Jurkat cell RNA spiked in. The receptors come from a human donor in good health. Some libraries in this study had Jurkat cell RNA spiked in. Both conserved end residues are part of each CDR3. The D gene is left open where the match is weak. Part of the rows lack a size; the others show once, few, many or a class for expanded clones.

CDR3nt,CDR3aa,v_gene,j_gene,abundance,d_gene
TGCGCCAGCAGCCAAGGGTCACAGGGTTTTCCCTACGAGCAGTACTTC,CASSQGSQGFPYEQYF,TRBV4-1,TRBJ2-7,.,.
TGTGCCAGCAGTCCTTATGCTCCCACAGATACGCAGTATTTT,CASSPYAPTDTQYF,TRBV28,TRBJ2-3,few,.
TGTGCCAGCAGCTTAGTAGAGAACAATGAGCAGGTCTTC,CASSLVENNEQVF,TRBV7-2,TRBJ2-1,.,.
TGTGCCAGCAGTGTTGGAAGCTCCTACGAGCAGTACTTC,CASSVGSSYEQYF,TRBV25-1,TRBJ2-7,many,.
TGTGCCATCTGGGGGCGCGAGGAGACCCAGTACTTC,CAIWGREETQYF,TRBV12-3/TRBV12-4,TRBJ2-5,.,.
TGTGCCAGCAGCTCCCAGGGGATGTTGTCCAAAAACATTCAGTACTTC,CASSSQGMLSKNIQYF,TRBV7-2,TRBJ2-4,many,.
TGTGCCATCAGACAATTTCTAGCGGGAATTGTCACAGATACGCAGTATTTT,CAIRQFLAGIVTDTQYF,TRBV10-3,TRBJ2-3,.,TRBD2
TGTGCCAGCAGCTCCTCTAGCGGGAGGGCGGACGAGCAGTACTTC,CASSSSSGRADEQYF,TRBV7-9,TRBJ2-7,.,TRBD2
TGTGCCAGCAGTTTACAGGGGGCTACGCTGGGGGCTTTCTTT,CASSLQGATLGAFF,TRBV27,TRBJ1-1,.,TRBD1
TGTGCCATCTTGAGGGGGAACGAGCAGTACTTT,CAILRGNEQYF,TRBV10-3,TRBJ2-7,.,.
TGTGCCAGCAGTGGGACAGAGTACGAGCAGTACTTC,CASSGTEYEQYF,TRBV2,TRBJ2-7,few,.
TGTGCCAGCAGTTTTAGCGGGAGGACGTCAGATACGCAGTATTTT,CASSFSGRTSDTQYF,TRBV12-3/TRBV12-4,TRBJ2-3,few,TRBD2
TGTGCCAGCAAGTTCCAAACGGCCAAAAACATTCAGTACTTC,CASKFQTAKNIQYF,TRBV28,TRBJ2-4,.,.
TGTGCCAGCAGTTTTCCGACAGGGGCCTTGAATCAGCCCCAGCATTTT,CASSFPTGALNQPQHF,TRBV28,TRBJ1-5,few,TRBD1
TGTGCCAGCAGTTCTTACAGGGGAGATCAGCCCCAGCATTTT,CASSSYRGDQPQHF,TRBV27,TRBJ1-5,few,TRBD1
TGTGCCAGCAGCCGCCCGGCGAGCACCGATTTGTACCAAGAGACCCAGTACTTC,CASSRPASTDLYQETQYF,TRBV7-6,TRBJ2-5,.,.
TGTGCCAGCGGATTCTCATATGAGCCTTCTGGGGCCAACGTCCTGACTTTC,CASGFSYEPSGANVLTF,TRBV6-2/TRBV6-3,TRBJ2-6,.,.
TGTGCCAGTAGCCGACTAGCGGGAGACGCCGGGGAGCTGTTTTTT,CASSRLAGDAGELFF,TRBV19,TRBJ2-2,once,TRBD2
TGTGCCAGCAGCTTACTAGAGGGACCCGGGGAGCTGTTTTTT,CASSLLEGPGELFF,TRBV7-9,TRBJ2-2,few,.
TGTGCCAGGCCTGCCTATGGCTACACCTTC,CARPAYGYTF,TRBV5-4,TRBJ1-2,.,.
TGCAGCGTTGAAGATACAGGCTTATGGGATGGCTACACCTTC,CSVEDTGLWDGYTF,TRBV29-1,TRBJ1-2,.,.
TGTGCCAGCAGTGATGGGCGGTATAGCACAGATACGCTGTATTTT,CASSDGRYSTDTLYF,TRBV2,TRBJ2-3,.,.